The rows below give T cell receptor beta chains drawn from one sample of a study of cytomegalovirus exposure and HLA in healthy donors. Assay used: immunoSEQ multiplex PCR; TCRdb lists only in-frame clones, some missing. There are some 200,000 clones in the sample; roughly 68% occur only once, and about 2.8% lies in the top ten. Sequences were obtained from PBMCs. These receptors were obtained from a middle-aged man in good health and CMV-seropositive. CDR3s include the opening cysteine and the closing phenylalanine or tryptophan. D genes are given only for firm matches. Clone size is shown for a subset of rows, as once, few, many or a class of expanded clone.

CDR3 length	clone size	V gene	J gene	D gene	CDR3 protein	CDR3 DNA
16	.	TRBV7-9	TRBJ2-3	TRBD1	CASREDLTGGADTQYF	TGTGCCAGCAGGGAAGATCTGACAGGGGGGGCAGATACGCAGTATTTT
14	.	TRBV29-1	TRBJ2-1	TRBD2	CSVGSGGDYNEQFF	TGCAGCGTGGGTAGCGGGGGGGACTACAATGAGCAGTTCTTC
17	once	TRBV12-5	TRBJ2-5	.	CASGLVKSGTGQETQYF	TGTGCTAGTGGTTTGGTAAAGAGCGGGACAGGCCAAGAGACCCAGTACTTC
17	.	TRBV19	TRBJ1-1	.	CASTSPRGFLMNTEAFF	TGTGCCAGTACCTCCCCTCGGGGTTTTCTCATGAACACTGAAGCTTTCTTT
14	.	TRBV5-1	TRBJ1-3	.	CASRAEGAGNTIYF	TGCGCCAGCAGGGCGGAGGGCGCTGGAAACACCATATATTTT
14	.	TRBV9	TRBJ2-7	TRBD2	CASSVAGTNYEQYF	TGTGCCAGCAGCGTAGCAGGGACTAACTACGAGCAGTACTTC
17	few	TRBV19	TRBJ2-6	TRBD2	CASSLRGSISGANVLTF	TGTGCCAGTAGTCTGCGGGGGTCCATCTCTGGGGCCAACGTCCTGACTTTC
15	.	TRBV7-3	TRBJ2-6	TRBD2	CASTTGGTGANVLTF	TGTGCCAGCACCACGGGGGGGACTGGGGCCAACGTCCTGACTTTC
18	few	TRBV18	TRBJ2-6	.	CASSWQGRGISGANVLTF	TGTGCCAGCTCTTGGCAAGGAAGGGGTATCTCTGGGGCCAACGTCCTGACTTTC
15	.	TRBV5-3	TRBJ2-1	TRBD2	CARSISGGLYNEQFF	TGTGCCAGAAGCATAAGCGGGGGGCTCTACAATGAGCAGTTCTTC
14	.	TRBV7-2	TRBJ2-7	TRBD1	CASSYSRGKGEQYF	TGTGCCAGCAGCTACAGCAGGGGGAAGGGCGAGCAGTACTTC
13	.	TRBV7-9	TRBJ1-1	.	CASSLEGARAAFF	TGTGCCAGCAGCTTAGAAGGCGCCAGGGCGGCTTTCTTT
14	.	TRBV9	TRBJ1-3	.	CASSGGGFGDTIYF	TGTGCCAGCAGCGGGGGAGGCTTTGGGGACACCATATATTTT
15	few	TRBV4-1	TRBJ1-2	.	CASSQEGAPNYGYTF	TGCGCCAGCAGCCAAGAGGGGGCACCTAACTATGGCTACACCTTC
14	.	TRBV5-1	TRBJ2-3	.	CASNSGSHTDTQYF	TGCGCCAGCAACTCAGGCTCACACACAGATACGCAGTATTTT
15	once	TRBV27	TRBJ2-7	TRBD2	CASSLFSGGSYEQYF	TGTGCCAGCAGTTTATTCTCGGGGGGCTCCTACGAGCAGTACTTC
15	.	TRBV7-9	TRBJ1-1	.	CASSPNYYSVTEAFF	TGTGCCAGCAGCCCTAACTACTATTCGGTCACTGAAGCTTTCTTT
13	.	TRBV4-1	TRBJ2-5	.	CASSQWGKETQYF	TGCGCCAGCAGCCAATGGGGCAAAGAGACCCAGTACTTC
16	.	TRBV28	TRBJ1-5	.	CASSYPRGGSNQPQHF	TGTGCCAGCAGTTACCCCCGGGGAGGGAGCAATCAGCCCCAGCATTTT
15	.	TRBV5-1	TRBJ2-7	.	CASSLGTSGHYKQYF	TGCGCCAGCAGCTTGGGAACGAGCGGGCACTACAAGCAGTACTTC
14	few	TRBV25-1	TRBJ2-5	.	CASSWSEGWETQYF	TGTGCCAGCAGTTGGTCAGAGGGCTGGGAGACCCAGTACTTC
14	once	TRBV5-4	TRBJ2-5	.	CASSRAMDSETQYF	TGTGCCAGCTCCCGGGCTATGGACTCGGAGACCCAGTACTTC
16	few	TRBV6-1	TRBJ2-2	TRBD2	CASSGPSGGYAGELFF	TGTGCCAGCAGTGGTCCTAGCGGGGGTTATGCCGGGGAGCTGTTTTTT
13	.	TRBV6-4	TRBJ1-1	.	CASKNRQNTEAFF	TGTGCCAGCAAGAACAGACAAAACACTGAAGCTTTCTTT
13	.	TRBV19	TRBJ1-2	.	CASSKGPPYGYTF	TGTGCCAGTAGTAAGGGGCCGCCCTATGGCTACACCTTC